This entry lists 13 T cell receptor beta chains sequenced from one sample in a study of naive and memory T cell subsets. An equimolar mix of two oligonucleotides served as the beta constant-region primer for TRBC1 and TRBC2. TCRdb reprocessed the UMI-ligation and nested PCR reads via MiXCR and lists one record per CDR3 protein. The sample shows about 21,000 distinct CDR3 sequences, 11% of them seen only once. Sequencing used central memory CD8+ T cells from blood. These receptors were obtained from a human donor in good health.

This clonotype occurred many times. The chain joins TRBV25-1 to TRBJ2-1; D unresolved. Germline V gives CDR1 MGHDK, CDR2 SYGVNS. This CDR3 is 16 amino acids long. The germline V and J ends were trimmed by 3 bases and 8 bases, with 20 bases remaining between them. CDR3 residues: CASSDPSETLLDEQFF. In DNA, the CDR3 is TGTGCCAGCAGTGACCCCAGCGAGACACTGCTGGATGAGCAGTTCTTC.

This clonotype showed up just a few times. V and J are TRBV5-1 and TRBJ2-7; TRBD1 agrees at 8 bases. Trimming removed 1 base from V and 4 bases from J; junction bases left unmatched: 13. The CDR3 contains 17 residues. CDR1 is SGHRS, CDR2 YFSETQ, per germline. CDR3 amino acids: CASSLLPPGTGRYEQYF. The CDR3 nucleotides read TGCGCCAGCAGCTTGTTGCCACCCGGGACAGGAAGGTACGAGCAGTACTTC.

This clonotype was seen many times. The chain is built from TRBV20-1 and TRBJ2-7, with 7 nucleotides matching TRBD1. CDR3 size: 13 residues. Germline V CDR1 and CDR2: DFQATT, SNEGSKA (reference sequence). J lost 2 bases, V lost 3 bases, and 4 bases had no gene match. For the CDR3, the DNA is TGCAGTGCTAGTGGGGACAGACCCTACGAGCAGTACTTC. Translated, it gives CSASGDRPYEQYF.

Only a few counts were recorded for this clonotype. This chain uses TRBV9 with TRBJ2-3, with TRBD2 matching 11 bases. Per the germline V gene, CDR1 is SGDLS and CDR2 is YYNGEE. V was clipped by 3 bases and J by 1 base; unmatched bases: 1. The CDR3 is 15 amino acids. This CDR3 is CASSGSGRGTDTQYF. The DNA of the CDR3 is TGTGCCAGCAGCGGTAGCGGGAGGGGCACAGATACGCAGTATTTT.

This clonotype was seen a few times. The genes are TRBV9 and TRBJ1-3; D not resolved. Germline V gene lookup returns CDR1 SGDLS and CDR2 YYNGEE. Trimming shortened V by 4 bases and J by 7 bases, and 18 bases separated the two germline ends. This CDR3 has 15 residues. The CDR3 here is CASSPNTPSGNTIYF. The CDR3 DNA reads as TGTGCCAGCAGCCCTAACACACCCTCCGGGAACACCATATATTTT.

This clonotype was seen repeatedly, ten times or more. The J gene is TRBJ1-2, the V gene TRBV28; D remains ambiguous. CDR1 and CDR2 from the germline V gene are MDHEN and SYDVKM. V was shortened by 2 bases and J by 0 bases, with 13 bases between the two germline ends. The CDR3 spans 16 residues. The DNA of the CDR3 is TGTGCCAGCAGTTTAGGTGTCAGGACCTCTAACTATGGCTACACCTTC. It translates to CASSLGVRTSNYGYTF.

This clonotype has at least ten counts. The V gene is TRBV6-5, the J gene TRBJ2-3; 14 bases are a match to TRBD2. Per the germline V gene, CDR1 is MNHEY and CDR2 is SVGAGI. CDR3 size: 13 residues. After removal of 5 bases from V and 14 bases from J, the junction contained 6 bases not matched to a gene. The CDR3 is CASSKTSGRAPYF. DNA for the CDR3: TGTGCCAGCAGTAAGACTAGCGGGAGGGCCCCGTATTTT.

The sample holds many counts of this clonotype. The V gene is TRBV20-1, the J gene TRBJ1-2, with TRBD1 matching 8 bases. Looked up from germline, CDR1 is DFQATT and CDR2 is SNEGSKA (reference sequence). The V segment lost 6 bases and the J segment 0 bases; nucleotides outside the gene matches: 9. The CDR3 is 15 residues long. The chain's CDR3 is CSASTGVFSNYGYTF. CDR3 DNA sequence: TGCAGTGCCTCGACAGGGGTGTTTTCTAACTATGGCTACACCTTC.

This clonotype was counted a few times. The V call is TRBV6-1, the J call TRBJ2-4; 8 nucleotides line up with TRBD1. The CDR3 is made up of 15 amino acids. CDR1 and CDR2 (germline): MNHNS, SASEGT. V was pared by 7 bases and J by 1 base, with 6 bases of the junction left unmatched. The CDR3: CASTKQGVAKNIQYF. The CDR3 DNA sequence: TGTGCCAGCACGAAACAGGGGGTGGCCAAAAACATTCAGTACTTC.

This clonotype has ten or more counts. This chain links TRBV10-3 with TRBJ1-1; D ambiguous. CDR3 size: 13 residues. Germline V gene data show CDR1 as ENHRY and CDR2 as SYGVKD. V was shortened by 3 bases and J by 6 bases, with 11 bases between the two germline ends. CDR3 sequence (DNA): TGTGCCATCAGTGATGCCCCCAGCGCTGAAGCTTTCTTT. Translating gives CAISDAPSAEAFF.

By proportion, this clonotype is medium-sized. V usage is TRBV27 and J usage is TRBJ2-2; TRBD1 aligns across 11 bases. Unmatched junction bases numbered 9, after V lost 3 bases and J lost 3 bases. Germline-derived CDR1 and CDR2 are MNHEY and SMNVEV (reference sequence). The CDR3 runs to 18 residues. CDR3 sequence (DNA): TGTGCCAGCAGTTTTCTGGAGTCGGGACAGGGGGACACCGGGGAGCTGTTTTTT. This encodes CASSFLESGQGDTGELFF.

This clonotype has a count of ten or more. The J gene is TRBJ1-1, the V gene TRBV28; tentatively, D is TRBD1 (6 bases). Trimming stripped 2 bases from V and 2 bases from J, with 12 bases between. Germline lookup yields CDR1 MDHEN and CDR2 SYDVKM. The CDR3 is 15 residues long. CDR3 protein: CASSLTGRTNTEAFF. In DNA, the CDR3 is TGTGCCAGCAGTTTAACAGGGCGGACTAACACTGAAGCTTTCTTT.

The rearrangement uses TRBV7-2 and TRBJ2-3; TRBD2 agrees at 9 bases. Germline loops: CDR1 SGHTA, CDR2 FQGNSA. After removal of 8 bases from V and 1 base from J, the junction contained 7 bases not matched to a gene. The CDR3 loop spans 15 amino acids. CDR3 DNA: TGTGCCAGCGTAGCGGGAGTCCCGCGCACAGATACGCAGTATTTT. Translating gives CASVAGVPRTDTQYF. The full variable domain, completed using reference TRBV7-2 and TRBJ2-3, is GAGVSQSPSNKVTEKGKDVELRCDPISGHTALYWYRQSLGQGLEFLIYFQGNSAPDKSGLPSDRFSAERTGGSVSTLTIQRTQQEDSAVYLCASVAGVPRTDTQYFGPGTRLTVL.